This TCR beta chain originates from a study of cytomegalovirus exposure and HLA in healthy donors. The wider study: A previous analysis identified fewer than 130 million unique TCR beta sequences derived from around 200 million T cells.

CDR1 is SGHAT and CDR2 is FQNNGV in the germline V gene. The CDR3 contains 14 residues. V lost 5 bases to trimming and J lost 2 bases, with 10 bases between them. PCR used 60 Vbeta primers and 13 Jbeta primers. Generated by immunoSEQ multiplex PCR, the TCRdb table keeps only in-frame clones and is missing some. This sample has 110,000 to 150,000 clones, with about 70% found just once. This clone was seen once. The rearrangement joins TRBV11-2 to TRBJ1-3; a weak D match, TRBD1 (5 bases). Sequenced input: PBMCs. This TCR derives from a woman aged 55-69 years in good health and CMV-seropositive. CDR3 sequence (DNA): TGTGCCAGCAGCCAGACAGCGCCTGGAAACACCATATATTTT. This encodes CASSQTAPGNTIYF.